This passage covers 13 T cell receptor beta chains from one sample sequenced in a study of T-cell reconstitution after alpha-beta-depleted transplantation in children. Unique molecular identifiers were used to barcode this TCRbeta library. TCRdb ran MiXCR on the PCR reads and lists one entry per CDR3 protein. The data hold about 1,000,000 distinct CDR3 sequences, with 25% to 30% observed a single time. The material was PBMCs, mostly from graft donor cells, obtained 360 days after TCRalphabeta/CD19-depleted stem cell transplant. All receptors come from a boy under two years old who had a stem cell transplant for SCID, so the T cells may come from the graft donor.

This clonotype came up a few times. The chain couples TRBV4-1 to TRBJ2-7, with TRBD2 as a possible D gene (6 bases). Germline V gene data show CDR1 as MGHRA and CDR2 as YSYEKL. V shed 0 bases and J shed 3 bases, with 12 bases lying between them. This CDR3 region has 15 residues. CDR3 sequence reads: CASSQEGGSGYEQYF. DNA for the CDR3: TGCGCCAGCAGCCAAGAGGGGGGTAGTGGCTACGAGCAGTACTTC.

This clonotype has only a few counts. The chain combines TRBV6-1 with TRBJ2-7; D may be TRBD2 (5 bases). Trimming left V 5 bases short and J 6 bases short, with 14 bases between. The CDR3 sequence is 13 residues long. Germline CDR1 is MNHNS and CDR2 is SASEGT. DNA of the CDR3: TGTGCCAGCAGTCCGGGGATCCCCTTCGAGCAGTACTTC. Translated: CASSPGIPFEQYF.

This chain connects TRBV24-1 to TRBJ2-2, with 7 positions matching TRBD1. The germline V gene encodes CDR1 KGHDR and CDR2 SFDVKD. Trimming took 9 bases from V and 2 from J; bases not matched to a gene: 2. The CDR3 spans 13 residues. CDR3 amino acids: CATGQENTGELFF. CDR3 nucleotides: TGTGCCACCGGACAGGAAAACACCGGGGAGCTGTTTTTT.

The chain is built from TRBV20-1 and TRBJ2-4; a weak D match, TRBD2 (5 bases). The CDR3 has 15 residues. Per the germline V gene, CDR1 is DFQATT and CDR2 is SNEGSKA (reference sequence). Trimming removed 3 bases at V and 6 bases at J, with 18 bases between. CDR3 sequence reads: CSARSASPGGNIQYF. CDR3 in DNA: TGCAGTGCTAGGTCGGCTAGCCCTGGAGGAAACATTCAGTACTTC.

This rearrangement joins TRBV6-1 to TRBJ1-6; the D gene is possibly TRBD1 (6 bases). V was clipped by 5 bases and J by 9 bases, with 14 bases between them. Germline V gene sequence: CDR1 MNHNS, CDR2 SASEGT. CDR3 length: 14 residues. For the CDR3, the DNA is TGTGCCAGCAGTAAGGGGGTAGTAGGTTCACCCCTCCACTTT. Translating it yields CASSKGVVGSPLHF.

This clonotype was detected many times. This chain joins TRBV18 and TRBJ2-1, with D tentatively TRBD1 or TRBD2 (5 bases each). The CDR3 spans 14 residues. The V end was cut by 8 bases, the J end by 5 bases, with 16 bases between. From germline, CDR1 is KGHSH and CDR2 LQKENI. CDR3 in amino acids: CASRLAKGDNEQFF. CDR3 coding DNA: TGTGCCAGCCGGCTAGCCAAAGGGGACAATGAGCAGTTCTTC.

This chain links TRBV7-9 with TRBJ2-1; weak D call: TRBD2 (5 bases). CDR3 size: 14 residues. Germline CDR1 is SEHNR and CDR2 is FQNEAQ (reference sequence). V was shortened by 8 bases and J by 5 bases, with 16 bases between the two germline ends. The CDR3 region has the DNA TGTGCCAGCTCAGCTTCCCCAGCGGACAATGAGCAGTTCTTC. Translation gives CASSASPADNEQFF.

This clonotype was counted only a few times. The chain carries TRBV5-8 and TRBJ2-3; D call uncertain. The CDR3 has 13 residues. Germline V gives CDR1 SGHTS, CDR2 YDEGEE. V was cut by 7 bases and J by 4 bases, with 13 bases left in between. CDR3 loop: CASGYNQPDTQYF. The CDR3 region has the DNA TGTGCCAGCGGCTACAATCAACCAGATACGCAGTATTTT.

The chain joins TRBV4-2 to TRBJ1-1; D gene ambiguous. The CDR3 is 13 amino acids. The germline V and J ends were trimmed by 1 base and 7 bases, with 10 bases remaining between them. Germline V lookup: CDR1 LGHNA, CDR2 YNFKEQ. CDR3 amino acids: CASSQGPNREAFF. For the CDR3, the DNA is TGTGCCAGCAGCCAAGGGCCGAACCGTGAAGCTTTCTTT.

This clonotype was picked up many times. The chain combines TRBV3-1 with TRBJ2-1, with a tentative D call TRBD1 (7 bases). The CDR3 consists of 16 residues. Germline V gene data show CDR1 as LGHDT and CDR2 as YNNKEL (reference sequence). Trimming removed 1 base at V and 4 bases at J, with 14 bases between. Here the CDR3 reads CASSQGQGGSYNEQFF. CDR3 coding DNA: TGTGCCAGCAGCCAAGGACAGGGAGGCTCTTACAATGAGCAGTTCTTC.

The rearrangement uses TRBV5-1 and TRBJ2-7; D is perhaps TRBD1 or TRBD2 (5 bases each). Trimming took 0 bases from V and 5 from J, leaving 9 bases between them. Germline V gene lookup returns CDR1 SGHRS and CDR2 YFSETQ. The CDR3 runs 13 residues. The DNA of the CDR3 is TGCGCCAGCAGCTTGGGCCTGGGGGACGAGCAGTACTTC. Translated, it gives CASSLGLGDEQYF.

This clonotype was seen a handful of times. The CDR3, as DNA: TGTGCCAGCAGCTTATCGGCCGGAGGGGATATGGATGAGCAGTTCTTC. It specifies CASSLSAGGDMDEQFF. The chain joins TRBV7-2 to TRBJ2-1, with a possible D match to TRBD2 (6 bases). Trimming took off 2 bases at V and 8 bases at J, with 19 bases between the two ends. CDR1 SGHTA and CDR2 FQGNSA come from the germline V gene. The CDR3 runs 16 residues.

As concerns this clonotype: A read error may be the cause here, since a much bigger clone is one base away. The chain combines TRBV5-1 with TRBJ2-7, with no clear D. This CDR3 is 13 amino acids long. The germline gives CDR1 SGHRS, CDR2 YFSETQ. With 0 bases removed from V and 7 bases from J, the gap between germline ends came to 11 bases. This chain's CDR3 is CASSLAGPREQYF. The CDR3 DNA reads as TGCGCCAGCAGCTTGGCTGGCCCTAGGGAGCAGTACTTC. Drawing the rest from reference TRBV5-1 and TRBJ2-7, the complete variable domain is KAGVTQTPRYLIKTRGQQVTLSCSPISGHRSVSWYQQTPGQGLQFLFEYFSETQRNKGNFPGRFSGRQFSNSRSEMNVSTLELGDSALYLCASSLAGPREQYFGPGTRLTVT.